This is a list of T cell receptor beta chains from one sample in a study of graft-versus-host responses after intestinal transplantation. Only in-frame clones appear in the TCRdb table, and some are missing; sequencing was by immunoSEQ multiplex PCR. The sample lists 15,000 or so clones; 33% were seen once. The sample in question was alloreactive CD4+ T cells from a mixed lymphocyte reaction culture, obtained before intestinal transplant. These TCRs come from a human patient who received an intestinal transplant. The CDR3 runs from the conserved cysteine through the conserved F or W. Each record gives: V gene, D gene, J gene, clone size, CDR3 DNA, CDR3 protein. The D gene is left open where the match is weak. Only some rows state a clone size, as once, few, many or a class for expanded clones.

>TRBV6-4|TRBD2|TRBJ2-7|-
TGTGCCAGCAGCCCTACCGGGACTACGGATGAGCAGTACTTC
CASSPTGTTDEQYF
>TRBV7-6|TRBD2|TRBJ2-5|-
TGTGCCAGCAGCTTAGGGCGACTAGCGGGGGGGAAGGAGACCCAGTACTTC
CASSLGRLAGGKETQYF
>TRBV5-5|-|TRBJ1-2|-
TGTGCCAGCAGCTTCCTGGGGGCGCGGGACTCTGGCTACACCTTC
CASSFLGARDSGYTF
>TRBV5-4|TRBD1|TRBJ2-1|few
TGTGCCAGCAGCTCCAAAGACAGGGGGCAGTACAATGAGCAGTTCTTC
CASSSKDRGQYNEQFF
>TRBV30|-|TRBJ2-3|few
TGTGCCTGGACCGACGGGACGGAGACAGATACGCAGTATTTT
CAWTDGTETDTQYF
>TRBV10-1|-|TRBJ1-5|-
TGCGCCAGCAGAACAGGTTCCGCGCATCAGCCCCAGCATTTT
CASRTGSAHQPQHF
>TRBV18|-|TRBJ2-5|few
TGTGCCAGCTCACCAGGGGTGGGAGAGACCCAGTACTTC
CASSPGVGETQYF
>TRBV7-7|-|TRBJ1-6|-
TGTGCCAGCAGCTTAATCGGAGATTCACCCCTCCACTTT
CASSLIGDSPLHF
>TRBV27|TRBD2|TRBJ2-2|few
TGTGCCAGCAGATGGACTAGCGGGACCACCGGGGAGCTGTTTTTT
CASRWTSGTTGELFF
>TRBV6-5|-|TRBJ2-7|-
TGTGCCAGCAGTTCCGGACAGCGCCCACACTCCTACGAGCAGTACTTC
CASSSGQRPHSYEQYF
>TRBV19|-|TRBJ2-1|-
TGTGCCAGTAATAGGGTTCCCTACAATGAGCAGTTCTTC
CASNRVPYNEQFF
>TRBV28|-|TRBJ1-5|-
TGTGCCAGCAGTTTGGGAGGGAAGGCGCACCAGCCCCAGCATTTT
CASSLGGKAHQPQHF
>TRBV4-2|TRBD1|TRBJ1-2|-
TGTGCCAGCAGCCAAGATCCAGGGGGCGCGTACTATGGCTACACCTTC
CASSQDPGGAYYGYTF
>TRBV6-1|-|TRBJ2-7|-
TGTGCCAGCAGTTCTGGTTCCCGCGAGCAGTACTTC
CASSSGSREQYF
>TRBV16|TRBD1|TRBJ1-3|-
TGTGCCAGCAGCACCGGGACAGACGGAAACACCATATATTTT
CASSTGTDGNTIYF
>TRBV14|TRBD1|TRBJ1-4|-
TGTGCCAGCAGCCCCTGGACAGGAGCTAATGAAAAACTGTTTTTT
CASSPWTGANEKLFF
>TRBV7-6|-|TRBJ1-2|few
TGTGCCAGCAGCTTAGCGCGGGGGAACTATGGCTACACCTTC
CASSLARGNYGYTF
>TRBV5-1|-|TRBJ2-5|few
TGCGCCAGCAGCTTGTGGCTAGCAGAGACCCAGTACTTC
CASSLWLAETQYF
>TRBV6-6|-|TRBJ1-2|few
TGTGCCAGCAGTTACTCGTTGCAGGCTGGAGGCTACACCTTC
CASSYSLQAGGYTF
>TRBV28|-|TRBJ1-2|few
TGTGCCAGCAGTCCCCGGTTGGACGGCTACACCTTC
CASSPRLDGYTF
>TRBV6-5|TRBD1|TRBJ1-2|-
TGTGCCAGCAGGCCGGGACAGGGGCAGGGCTACACCTTC
CASRPGQGQGYTF
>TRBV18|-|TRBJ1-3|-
TGTGCCAGCTCACCACCTGCCGGGCGTAGCTCTGGAAACACCATATATTTT
CASSPPAGRSSGNTIYF
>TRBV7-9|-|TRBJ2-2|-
TGTGCCAGCAGTTCGAGCTCGGGCGGGGAGCTGTTTTTT
CASSSSSGGELFF
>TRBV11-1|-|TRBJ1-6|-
TGTGCCAGCAGCTTAGCCCCAGGGGCAGAACCGCCCCTCCACTTT
CASSLAPGAEPPLHF
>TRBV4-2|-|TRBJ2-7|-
TGTGCCAGCAGCCAAGATCGCGTAGATCCCCCCTCAGGGCAGTACTTC
CASSQDRVDPPSGQYF
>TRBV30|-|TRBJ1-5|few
TGTGCCTGGAGTGTAGACAGGTCTATGGGGAGCAATCAGCCCCAGCATTTT
CAWSVDRSMGSNQPQHF
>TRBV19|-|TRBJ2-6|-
TGTGCCAGTAGTATCCGGGGCCTCTCTGGGGCCAACGTCCTGACTTTC
CASSIRGLSGANVLTF
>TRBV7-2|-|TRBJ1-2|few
TGTGCCAGCAGCTTAGAGGTCGGTCGTGGCTACACCTTC
CASSLEVGRGYTF
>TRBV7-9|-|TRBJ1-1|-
TGTGCCAGCAGCCGAGACAGCCGGGGGGACACTGAAGCTTTCTTT
CASSRDSRGDTEAFF
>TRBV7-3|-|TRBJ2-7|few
TGTGCCAGCAGCTCTACACACGAGCAGTACTTC
CASSSTHEQYF
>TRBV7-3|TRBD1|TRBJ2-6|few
TGTGCCAGCAAACCAGGGGGTCTTGAATCATACTCTGGGGCCAACGTCCTGACTTTC
CASKPGGLESYSGANVLTF
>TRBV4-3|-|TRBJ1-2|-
TGCGCCAGCAGCCAAAGCGGAAACAGGGTGGCCTATGGCTACACCTTC
CASSQSGNRVAYGYTF
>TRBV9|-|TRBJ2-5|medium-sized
TGTGCCAGCAGCGTAGAGCCTTTAAAACAAGAGACCCAGTACTTC
CASSVEPLKQETQYF
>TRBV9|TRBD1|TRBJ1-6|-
TGTGCCAGCAGCCCGGACAGGAATTCACCCCTCCACTTT
CASSPDRNSPLHF
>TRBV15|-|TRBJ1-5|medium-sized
TGTGCCACCAGCAGATCAGCAAGGCGGTTTCAGCCCCAGCATTTT
CATSRSARRFQPQHF
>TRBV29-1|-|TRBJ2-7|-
TGCAGCGTTGGAAAGCGGGCCCTCCCTTACGAGCAGTACTTC
CSVGKRALPYEQYF
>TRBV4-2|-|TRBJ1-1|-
TGTGCCAGCAGCCAAACTTCGCGGGAGAACACTGAAGCTTTCTTT
CASSQTSRENTEAFF
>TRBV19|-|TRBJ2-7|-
TGTGCCAGCCGCGGCGGGACACTGTCCTACGAGCAGTACTTC
CASRGGTLSYEQYF
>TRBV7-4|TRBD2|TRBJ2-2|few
TGTGCCAGCAGCTTACTCGGGGGACTAGCGGAGGCTAACACCGGGGAGCTGTTTTTT
CASSLLGGLAEANTGELFF
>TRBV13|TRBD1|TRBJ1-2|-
TGTGCCAGCAGCAACAGGGGACAGGCGGTCTATGGCTACACCTTC
CASSNRGQAVYGYTF
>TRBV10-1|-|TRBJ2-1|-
TGCGCCAGCCTTGTCGGGCTAAGCTCCTATAATGAGCAGTTCTTC
CASLVGLSSYNEQFF
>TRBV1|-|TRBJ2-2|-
TGCACCAGCAGCCTAGGGGCGAGTCTGTTCAACACCGGGGAGCTGTTTTTT
CTSSLGASLFNTGELFF
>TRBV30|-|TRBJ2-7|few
TGTGCCTGGAGTGTACGGGGACCACTATACGAGCAGTACTTC
CAWSVRGPLYEQYF
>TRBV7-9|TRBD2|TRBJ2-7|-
TGTGCCAGCAGCTTTGGGACTAGACCCTACGAGCAGTACTTC
CASSFGTRPYEQYF
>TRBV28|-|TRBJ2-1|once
TGTGCCAGCAGTGGGTCCTACAATGAGCAGTTCTTC
CASSGSYNEQFF
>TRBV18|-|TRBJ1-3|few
TGTGCCAGCTCACACGGACAGGGAAACACCATATATTTT
CASSHGQGNTIYF
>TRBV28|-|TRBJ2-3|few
TGTGCCATCGCGACGGCTAGCACAGATACGCAGTATTTT
CAIATASTDTQYF
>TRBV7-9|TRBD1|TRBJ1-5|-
TGTGCCAGCAGCTCGACAGGGAATAGCAATCAGCCCCAGCATTTT
CASSSTGNSNQPQHF
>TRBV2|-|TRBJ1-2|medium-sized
TGTGCCAGCAGTCAGAGGGGCTACACCTTC
CASSQRGYTF
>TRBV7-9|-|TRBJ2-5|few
TGTGCCAGCAGCTTAGCAGGTTCGTGGGAGACCCAGTACTTC
CASSLAGSWETQYF
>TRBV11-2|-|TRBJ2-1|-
TGTGCCAGCAGGAACACAGGATACAATGAGCAGTTCTTC
CASRNTGYNEQFF
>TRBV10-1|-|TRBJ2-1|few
TGCGCCAGCAGTGAGAACAGGTACAATGAGCAGTTCTTC
CASSENRYNEQFF